The clone carrying this T cell receptor beta chain was counted only a few times. As yet, its antigen is unknown. The study defined stable Graves' hyperthyroidism as no ophthalmopathy progression within 18 months. The data were obtained in a study of T cells in Graves' hyperthyroidism and ophthalmopathy. Study details: It was at initial diagnosis, before any treatment, that peripheral blood was collected.

Study-wide points: Appearing also in blood were most of the thyroid clonotypes expanded above 0.001.

The CDR3 is 13 residues long. V lost 1 base to trimming and J lost 7 bases, with 10 bases between them. TCR beta CDR3 regions were amplified from RNA. HTBI primers were employed in a first-round RT-PCR of the TCR CDR3. TCRdb reanalysed the multiplex PCR reads using MiXCR and keeps one entry per CDR3 protein. The table shows more than 550,000 distinct CDR3 sequences, with 17% occurring only once. This chain links TRBV12-3 or TRBV12-4 with TRBJ1-2, with D uncertain. The material sequenced was blood. This clonotype was obtained from a man between 45 and 60 years old with Graves' hyperthyroidism. CDR3 sequence: CASSLVSGSGYTF. In DNA, the CDR3 is TGTGCCAGCAGTTTAGTCTCTGGGAGTGGCTACACCTTC.